A single sample is the source of the 23 T cell receptor beta chains below, sequenced in a study of cytomegalovirus exposure and HLA in healthy donors. Use of 60 Vbeta and 13 Jbeta primers characterized the PCR. Sequencing used immunoSEQ multiplex PCR; TCRdb keeps in-frame clones, though not all of them. The sample shows around 100,000 clones, almost 70% of them seen only once. Sequenced sample: PBMCs. The source is a man younger than 45 in good health and CMV-seropositive.

V usage is TRBV21-1 and J usage is TRBJ2-2; the table assigns TRBD1, which was not confirmed against the DNA. TRBV21-1 is annotated as a pseudogene. This CDR3 is 14 amino acids long. The DNA for the CDR3 is TGTGCCGGTCCTTACAGGGGGCCAGCCGGGGAGCTGTTTTTT. Its translation is CAGPYRGPAGELFF.

The V call is TRBV6-6, the J call TRBJ2-3; TRBD1 matches at 7 bases. This CDR3 is 15 amino acids long. The junction had 16 bases not matched to a gene; V was cut back by 10 bases and J by 6 bases. Per the germline V gene, CDR1 is MNHNY and CDR2 is SVGAGI (reference sequence). For the CDR3, the DNA is TGTGCCACGAAGAGATTGGCAGGGGGATGGGATACGCAGTATTTT. Translated: CATKRLAGGWDTQYF.

V usage is TRBV15 and J usage is TRBJ1-4, with D unresolved. This CDR3 region has 14 residues. Germline lookup yields CDR1 LNHNV and CDR2 YYDKDF (reference sequence). The ends were cut back, 5 bases at V and 2 bases at J, with 9 bases in the middle. The CDR3: CATSLAGTNEKLFF. CDR3 DNA: TGTGCCACCAGCTTGGCGGGGACTAATGAAAAACTGTTTTTT.

The chain is built from TRBV28 and TRBJ1-1; D is possibly TRBD1 (5 bases). This CDR3 comprises 16 residues. Trimming removed 2 bases at V and 0 bases at J, with 13 bases between. CDR1 is MDHEN and CDR2 is SYDVKM in the germline V gene. The CDR3 bases are TGTGCCAGCAGTTTAAACAGGCTTTTGATGAACACTGAAGCTTTCTTT. Its translation: CASSLNRLLMNTEAFF.

The chain is built from TRBV12-5 and TRBJ1-1; no firm D call. The germline V gene encodes CDR1 LGHNT and CDR2 FRNRAP. The CDR3 length is 13 residues. Trimming took 1 base from V and 2 from J, leaving 5 bases between them. The CDR3 nucleotides read TGTGCTAGTGGTTTGGCAGAAAACACTGAAGCTTTCTTT. It encodes CASGLAENTEAFF.

This clone was seen more than once but under ten times. V and J are TRBV7-2 and TRBJ1-1; weak D call: TRBD1 (6 bases). CDR1 and CDR2 (germline): SGHTA, FQGNSA. The CDR3 loop spans 15 amino acids. Trimming removed 0 bases from V and 1 base from J, with 9 bases in between. This CDR3 reads CASSLATGSNTEAFF. The CDR3 region has the DNA TGTGCCAGCAGCTTAGCCACAGGGTCGAACACTGAAGCTTTCTTT.

The chain uses TRBV6-1 and TRBJ2-6; a weak D match, TRBD2 (5 bases). The CDR3 totals 15 residues. CDR1 MNHNS and CDR2 SASEGT come from the germline V gene. Trimming shortened V by 3 bases and J by 1 base, and 7 bases separated the two germline ends. The CDR3 here is CASSEEVSGANVLTF. The CDR3 coding sequence is TGTGCCAGCAGTGAGGAGGTATCTGGGGCCAACGTCCTGACTTTC.

The chain recombines TRBV9 with TRBJ1-5; a possible D gene is TRBD1 (5 bases). Germline V gives CDR1 SGDLS, CDR2 YYNGEE. The CDR3 totals 19 residues. V lost 2 bases and J 4 bases, leaving 25 bases between the germline ends. This CDR3 is CASSVTRVGGWGKNQPQHF. The CDR3 nucleotides are TGTGCCAGCAGCGTTACCCGGGTGGGGGGGTGGGGGAAAAATCAGCCCCAGCATTTT.

This rearrangement joins TRBV11-2 to TRBJ1-1; TRBD1 is a possible D gene (5 bases). Germline CDR1 SGHAT, CDR2 FQNNGV. This CDR3 has 14 amino acids. The V end lost 2 bases, the J end lost 8 bases, and 15 bases lay between the germline ends. The CDR3 DNA reads as TGTGCCAGCAGCTTAAGGTGGAAGGGGTTCGAAGCTTTCTTT. Encoded protein: CASSLRWKGFEAFF.

J is TRBJ1-1 and V is TRBV18, with D possibly matching TRBD1 (6 bases). With 1 base removed from V and 2 bases from J, the gap between germline ends came to 17 bases. Germline CDR1 reads KGHSH; CDR2 reads LQKENI. CDR3 length: 17 amino acids. The CDR3 DNA follows: TGTGCCAGCTCACCACGGGGGCCCGAGGGGCGAAACACTGAAGCTTTCTTT. Its protein is CASSPRGPEGRNTEAFF.

The gene calls are TRBV5-1 and TRBJ1-2, with D perhaps TRBD1 (5 bases). The V gene lost 4 bases and the J gene lost 0 bases, with 10 bases spanning the gap. Germline V gene lookup returns CDR1 SGHRS and CDR2 YFSETQ. The CDR3 runs to 14 residues. The CDR3 is CASSPGATNYGYTF. In DNA, the CDR3 is TGCGCCAGCAGCCCTGGGGCGACTAACTATGGCTACACCTTC.

A few counts support this clone. The chain carries TRBV6-6 and TRBJ1-2; 8 bases fit TRBD1. Trimming cost V 6 bases and J 8 bases; bases outside gene matches: 8. The germline V gene encodes CDR1 MNHNY and CDR2 SVGAGI (reference sequence). The CDR3 has 13 residues. The CDR3 protein is CASSSTGGGGYTF. The CDR3 DNA is TGTGCCAGCAGCTCTACAGGGGGGGGAGGCTACACCTTC.

The chain joins TRBV6-5 to TRBJ2-5; no reliable D call. V dropped 2 bases and J dropped 3 bases, with 13 bases sitting between them. The germline gives CDR1 MNHEY, CDR2 SVGAGI. The CDR3 is 15 amino acids. CDR3 sequence: CASSYLLNNKETQYF. CDR3 coding DNA: TGTGCCAGCAGTTACCTACTAAACAATAAAGAGACCCAGTACTTC.

This clone has a handful of counts. This chain uses TRBV7-8 with TRBJ2-5, with 9 positions matching TRBD2. V was pared by 0 bases and J by 2 bases, with 1 base of the junction left unmatched. Germline CDR1 and CDR2: SGHVS and FQNEAQ. CDR3 size: 15 residues. The CDR3 loop is CASSLALAGQETQYF. The CDR3 region has the DNA TGTGCCAGCAGCTTAGCGCTAGCGGGGCAAGAGACCCAGTACTTC.

The CDR3: CAADPDSSGNTIYF. The CDR3 DNA sequence: TGTGCTGCTGATCCGGACTCCTCTGGAAACACCATATATTTT. The chain carries TRBV30 and TRBJ1-3; D unresolved. In germline, CDR1 is GTSNPN, CDR2 SVGIG (reference sequence). CDR3 size: 14 residues.

This clone was seen a few times. The CDR3 nucleotides read TGTGCCAGTAGTGTCGGACAGGCCTCATCTGGAGGGGAAGCTTTCTTT. Translated: CASSVGQASSGGEAFF. The rearrangement links TRBV19 to TRBJ1-1; the match to TRBD1 covers 7 bases. The CDR3 is 16 residues long. With V trimmed by 5 bases and J by 8 bases, 17 bases remained unmatched. Germline V gene sequence: CDR1 LNHDA, CDR2 SQIVND (reference sequence).

There are a few counts of this clone. The genes are TRBV5-4 and TRBJ2-7, with TRBD1 matching over 8 bases. V shed 3 bases and J 3 bases; nucleotides not matched to a gene: 2. Germline CDR1 is SGHNT and CDR2 is YYREEE (reference sequence). The CDR3 has 13 residues. CDR3 nucleotide sequence: TGTGCCAGCAGCTGGGGACAGGACTACGAGCAGTACTTC. Translating gives CASSWGQDYEQYF.

The chain uses TRBV5-1 and TRBJ1-5; TRBD1 matches 7 bases. The CDR3 extends over 15 amino acids. V was pared by 0 bases and J by 5 bases, with 5 bases of the junction left unmatched. Germline V CDR1 and CDR2: SGHRS, YFSETQ. For the CDR3, the DNA is TGCGCCAGCAGCTTGGAGGGACAGCTCCATCAGCCCCAGCATTTT. This codes for CASSLEGQLHQPQHF.

This chain uses TRBV18 with TRBJ2-1; D is undetermined. The CDR3 is 13 residues long. The germline V gene has CDR1 KGHSH and CDR2 LQKENI. Trimming removed 1 base at V and 6 bases at J, with 7 bases between. The CDR3 spells CASSPLSTNEQFF. The CDR3 DNA follows: TGTGCCAGCTCACCACTGTCTACCAATGAGCAGTTCTTC.

This clone showed up just a few times. The CDR3 DNA is TGTGCCAGCACCCTAGGGGGGGTGGGTCAGCCCCAGCATTTT. It translates to CASTLGGVGQPQHF. This chain connects TRBV2 to TRBJ1-5; D may be TRBD1 (6 bases). Trimming shortened V by 7 bases and J by 6 bases, and 16 bases separated the two germline ends. From germline, CDR1 is SNHLY and CDR2 FYNNEI. This CDR3 is 14 amino acids long.

V and J are TRBV19 and TRBJ1-4; 12 nucleotides line up with TRBD1. Germline V gene sequence: CDR1 LNHDA, CDR2 SQIVND (reference sequence). CDR3 length: 20 residues. Unmatched junction bases numbered 13, after V lost 5 bases and J lost 0 bases. CDR3 sequence reads: CASSFPGTGGLLATNEKLFF. The DNA of the CDR3 is TGTGCCAGTAGTTTCCCCGGGACAGGGGGCTTACTAGCAACTAATGAAAAACTGTTTTTT. Complete variable domain (other parts from reference TRBV19 and TRBJ1-4): DGGITQSPKYLFRKEGQNVTLSCEQNLNHDAMYWYRQDPGQGLRLIYYSQIVNDFQKGDIAEGYSVSREKKESFPLTVTSAQKNPTAFYLCASSFPGTGGLLATNEKLFFGSGTQLSVL.

The chain joins TRBV7-9 to TRBJ1-5, with TRBD1 as a possible D gene (5 bases). Germline V CDR1 and CDR2: SEHNR, FQNEAQ (reference sequence). The ends were cut back, 4 bases at V and 0 bases at J, with 16 bases in the middle. The CDR3 is made up of 17 amino acids. The CDR3 reads CASSSSQGSLSNQPQHF. The CDR3 DNA is TGTGCCAGCAGCTCTTCTCAGGGTTCCCTTAGCAATCAGCCCCAGCATTTT.

For this clone: The sample contains more than one DNA sequence encoding this CDR3. The chain joins TRBV27 to TRBJ2-1, with 11 nucleotides matching TRBD2. CDR3 size: 15 residues. Germline CDR1 MNHEY, CDR2 SMNVEV (reference sequence). V dropped 3 bases and J dropped 4; count of bases not matched to a gene: 2. In DNA, the CDR3 is TGTGCCAGCAGTTTCGGGACTAGCGGTTACAATGAGCAGTTCTTC. This codes for CASSFGTSGYNEQFF.